Listed below are T cell receptor beta chains from one sample, sequenced in a study of T cell repertoires in cytomegalovirus infection. TCRdb reprocessed the reads with MiXCR, giving one entry per CDR3 protein. The sample yields about 220,000 distinct CDR3 sequences, around 40% seen once. The antigens for these receptors are not known. The sample here was CD8+ T cells from cultured PBMCs, taken from culture after CMV antigen stimulation. The receptors shown here come from a human donor in good health (CMV status not recorded). Some clones in this sample may be carry-over from other donors' samples. Each CDR3 is given with its conserved first and last residue. The D gene is left open where the match is weak. Some rows have no size entry. The others give once, few or many, or a class for an expanded clone.

v_gene: TRBV19
abundance: .
j_gene: TRBJ2-2
d_gene: TRBD2
CDR3nt: TGTGCCAGTAGTATCGCGGGGGGGCTAGACGGGGAGCTGTTTTTT
CDR3aa: CASSIAGGLDGELFF

v_gene: TRBV11-2
abundance: few
j_gene: TRBJ2-1
d_gene: .
CDR3nt: TGTGCCAGCAGCTTACTGTCCAGCTCCTACAATGAGCAGTTCTTC
CDR3aa: CASSLLSSSYNEQFF

v_gene: TRBV12-3/TRBV12-4
abundance: few
j_gene: TRBJ2-7
d_gene: .
CDR3nt: TGTGCCAGCAGCCATCCGACTGACTCCTACGAGCAGTACTTC
CDR3aa: CASSHPTDSYEQYF

v_gene: TRBV7-2
abundance: .
j_gene: TRBJ2-1
d_gene: .
CDR3nt: TGTGCCAGCAGCTGGGGGTTCTACAATGAGCAGTTCTTC
CDR3aa: CASSWGFYNEQFF

v_gene: TRBV10-3
abundance: .
j_gene: TRBJ1-2
d_gene: .
CDR3nt: TGTGCCATCAGTGTTGAGGGACCGAACTATGGCTACACCTTC
CDR3aa: CAISVEGPNYGYTF

v_gene: TRBV7-2
abundance: few
j_gene: TRBJ2-5
d_gene: TRBD2
CDR3nt: TGTGCCAGCAGCTCCCCGGCGGGGCGGGAGAGGGAGACCCAGTACTTC
CDR3aa: CASSSPAGRERETQYF

v_gene: TRBV20-1
abundance: few
j_gene: TRBJ1-3
d_gene: TRBD1
CDR3nt: TGCAGTGCTAGAGGTTACCCGGGACAGGGAAACACCATATATTTT
CDR3aa: CSARGYPGQGNTIYF

v_gene: TRBV5-1
abundance: .
j_gene: TRBJ2-1
d_gene: TRBD2
CDR3nt: TGCGCCAGCAGCTTGGTTGGGGGACTAGCGGGAGGAGACAATGAGCAGTTCTTC
CDR3aa: CASSLVGGLAGGDNEQFF

v_gene: TRBV7-2
abundance: few
j_gene: TRBJ2-7
d_gene: .
CDR3nt: TGTGCCAGCAGCACCTACGAGCAGTACTTC
CDR3aa: CASSTYEQYF

v_gene: TRBV7-2
abundance: .
j_gene: TRBJ1-1
d_gene: TRBD1
CDR3nt: TGTGCCAGCAGCTCCGCATTGACAGGGAGTACTGAAGCTTTCTTT
CDR3aa: CASSSALTGSTEAFF

v_gene: TRBV11-2
abundance: .
j_gene: TRBJ2-1
d_gene: .
CDR3nt: TGTGCCAGCAGCTTATTTCCAAACAATGAGCAGTTCTTC
CDR3aa: CASSLFPNNEQFF

v_gene: TRBV28
abundance: .
j_gene: TRBJ2-2
d_gene: TRBD2
CDR3nt: TGTGCCAGCAGTTCTCTCAGGGAGCGGGAGACCGGGGAGCTGTTTTTT
CDR3aa: CASSSLRERETGELFF

v_gene: TRBV5-4
abundance: few
j_gene: TRBJ2-1
d_gene: TRBD2
CDR3nt: TGTGCCAGCAGCTTAAAGCGGGAGGTACACTCGAATGAGCAGTTCTTC
CDR3aa: CASSLKREVHSNEQFF

v_gene: TRBV19
abundance: .
j_gene: TRBJ1-5
d_gene: .
CDR3nt: TGTGCCGGATCAAGAGGGGGAGGTCAGCCCCAGCATTTT
CDR3aa: CAGSRGGGQPQHF

v_gene: TRBV7-8
abundance: .
j_gene: TRBJ1-5
d_gene: .
CDR3nt: TGTGCCAGCAGCCGAAACAGCGCCCATAGCAATCAGCCCCAGCATTTT
CDR3aa: CASSRNSAHSNQPQHF

v_gene: TRBV5-6
abundance: .
j_gene: TRBJ2-1
d_gene: .
CDR3nt: TGTGCCAGCAGCTCTTGGACCCGGGACAATGAGCAGTTCTTC
CDR3aa: CASSSWTRDNEQFF

v_gene: TRBV4-2
abundance: .
j_gene: TRBJ1-2
d_gene: .
CDR3nt: TGTGCCAGCAGCCAGGCAGGGGAAGGCTACACCTTC
CDR3aa: CASSQAGEGYTF

v_gene: TRBV27
abundance: few
j_gene: TRBJ2-5
d_gene: .
CDR3nt: TGTGCCAGCAGTACCCAACGGTTGAGGGAGACCCAGTACTTC
CDR3aa: CASSTQRLRETQYF

v_gene: TRBV5-1
abundance: .
j_gene: TRBJ2-7
d_gene: TRBD1
CDR3nt: TGCGCCAGCAGCTTATCGACAGGGCCCAACGAGCAGTACTTC
CDR3aa: CASSLSTGPNEQYF

v_gene: TRBV2
abundance: .
j_gene: TRBJ2-3
d_gene: TRBD2
CDR3nt: TGTGCCAGCAGTGAAAGGGGACTAGCGGGAGTAGGAGATACGCAGTATTTT
CDR3aa: CASSERGLAGVGDTQYF

v_gene: TRBV15
abundance: .
j_gene: TRBJ1-4
d_gene: TRBD1
CDR3nt: TGTGCCACCAGCAGAGATATTGGGACAGAGTTTAATGAAAAACTGTTTTTT
CDR3aa: CATSRDIGTEFNEKLFF

v_gene: TRBV11-1
abundance: .
j_gene: TRBJ1-1
d_gene: .
CDR3nt: TGTGCCAGCAGCTCCCAGGTGGCCCTGAGGACTGAAGCTTTCTTT
CDR3aa: CASSSQVALRTEAFF

v_gene: TRBV27
abundance: many
j_gene: TRBJ1-2
d_gene: .
CDR3nt: TGTGCCAGCAGTTCACCCGGACAGAACTATGGCTACACCTTC
CDR3aa: CASSSPGQNYGYTF